The 3 T cell receptor beta chains below come from one sample, sequenced in a study of tumor-infiltrating lymphocytes in primary liver carcinoma. Investigators took RNA and DNA out together from roughly 18-30 mg of unsorted bulk tissue. A primer in the constant region served to generate TCR beta cDNA from about 470 ng of total RNA. Amplification in three nested multiplex PCR rounds with slightly modified ARM-PCR gave rise to TCR beta libraries. Researchers ran the first two PCR rounds for roughly 11 cycles each with TRBV1-TRBV30 forward primers and a C-beta reverse primer. TCRdb processed the multiplex PCR reads anew with MiXCR; each CDR3 protein has one entry. The sample includes 95,000 to 100,000 distinct CDR3 sequences, about 62% of them seen just once. Sequencing was performed on liver tumor tissue from sampling region 2. As for subset: tumor region T2, inferior pole. The origin of the receptors is a woman aged 55-75 years with primary liver carcinoma and hepatitis B virus infection.

In the case of this clonotype: As the CDR3 is not closed by the conserved phenylalanine or tryptophan, this likely results from a read error. The V gene is TRBV6-1, the J gene TRBJ2-7; D is unclear. The germline gives CDR1 MNHNS, CDR2 SASEGT. V was pared by 5 bases and J by 9 bases, with 8 bases between. This CDR3 has 10 amino acids. The DNA of the CDR3 is TGTGCCAGCAGTTTCGACGTGCAGTACTCC. Its translation is CASSFDVQYS.

In regard to this clonotype: At one end, the junction sequence differs from germline, possibly due to a read error. The genes are TRBV6-5 and TRBJ2-1, with 8 positions matching TRBD2. Germline V gene data show CDR1 as MNHEY and CDR2 as SVGAGI. The CDR3 has 16 residues. The DNA for the CDR3 is TGTGCCAGCAGGCCCACCCTCACTAGCGGATTCGATGAGCAGCTCTTC. This codes for CASRPTLTSGFDEQLF.

The chain employs TRBV2 and TRBJ1-5; TRBD1 is a possible D gene (5 bases). The CDR3 extends over 14 amino acids. Germline V gene lookup returns CDR1 SNHLY and CDR2 FYNNEI. Trimming stripped 0 bases from V and 7 bases from J, with 10 bases between. CDR3 nucleotides: TGTGCCAGCAGTGAAGCGCGGGGGGGACAGCCCCAGCATTTT. Protein sequence: CASSEARGGQPQHF.